The 16 T cell receptor beta chains below all came from one sample that was sequenced in a study of cytomegalovirus exposure and HLA in healthy donors. The PCR contained 60 Vbeta and 13 Jbeta primers. TCRdb's table, derived via immunoSEQ multiplex PCR, lists solely in-frame clones and lacks some. The sample has fewer than 85,000 clones, 72% seen once. Sequencing used PBMCs. The receptors were gathered from a man in his 60s in good health and CMV-seropositive.

The chain has TRBV6-1 and TRBJ2-7, with D perhaps TRBD2 (6 bases). Germline V gene sequence: CDR1 MNHNS, CDR2 SASEGT. V was clipped by 3 bases and J by 0 bases, with 15 bases between them. The CDR3 consists of 16 residues. CDR3 loop: CASSDLRLGSSYEQYF. The CDR3 nucleotides are TGTGCCAGCAGTGACCTCAGACTAGGATCCTCCTACGAGCAGTACTTC.

This clone showed up just a few times. This chain uses TRBV15 with TRBJ1-4; 7 nucleotides match TRBD1. V was pared by 0 bases and J by 7 bases, with 2 bases of the junction left unmatched. This CDR3 has 14 amino acids. The germline CDR1 and CDR2 sequences are LNHNV and YYDKDF (reference sequence). The CDR3 region has the DNA TGTGCCACCAGCAGAGACAGGGGGAGTGAAAAACTGTTTTTT. This translates into CATSRDRGSEKLFF.

The chain links TRBV7-9 to TRBJ2-3; tentative D call: TRBD2 (5 bases). V shed 5 bases and J shed 10 bases, with 13 bases lying between them. Germline V CDR1 and CDR2: SEHNR, FQNEAQ (reference sequence). The CDR3 is 12 amino acids. This chain's CDR3 is CASSTNRDAQYF. The CDR3 DNA is TGTGCCAGCAGCACCAACCGGGATGCGCAGTATTTT. Full variable domain (remainder filled in from reference TRBV7-9 and TRBJ2-3): DTGVSQNPRHKITKRGQNVTFRCDPISEHNRLYWYRQTLGQGPEFLTYFQNEAQLEKSRLLSDRFSAERPKGSFSTLEIQRTEQGDSAMYLCASSTNRDAQYFGPGTRLTVL.

This rearrangement joins TRBV6-1 to TRBJ2-3; 9 bases align to TRBD1. The V segment lost 3 bases and the J segment 9 bases; nucleotides outside the gene matches: 7. CDR1 is MNHNS and CDR2 is SASEGT in the germline V gene. There are 14 residues in the CDR3. The CDR3 loop is CASSEGQGRQTQYF. CDR3 DNA: TGTGCCAGCAGTGAGGGACAGGGAAGGCAAACGCAGTATTTT.

This sequence joins TRBV6-1 and TRBJ1-6; TRBD1 matches at 8 bases. V shed 2 bases, J shed 7 bases, and the junction held 10 bases outside the gene matches. Germline values: CDR1 MNHNS, CDR2 SASEGT. This CDR3 region has 17 residues. Here the CDR3 reads CASSESGTGRWNSPLHF. In DNA form, the CDR3 reads TGTGCCAGCAGTGAATCTGGGACAGGACGGTGGAATTCACCCCTCCACTTT.

The chain joins TRBV6-5 to TRBJ1-4; D call uncertain. Per germline, CDR1 MNHEY and CDR2 SVGAGI. V was trimmed by 5 bases and J by 6 bases, leaving 16 bases between them. This CDR3 spans 15 amino acids. The CDR3 DNA sequence: TGTGCCAGCAGTCATTTTGTCGGGTTGGATGAAAAACTGTTTTTT. Translated: CASSHFVGLDEKLFF.

V usage is TRBV18 and J usage is TRBJ1-2; 7 bases agree with TRBD1. Germline lookup yields CDR1 KGHSH and CDR2 LQKENI. J was trimmed by 5 bases and V by 3 bases; bases with no gene match: 3. CDR3 length: 13 residues. For the CDR3, the DNA is TGTGCCAGCTCACCGCAGGGGGAGTATGGCTACACCTTC. Its protein product is CASSPQGEYGYTF.

V is TRBV27 and J is TRBJ2-7; 8 bases fit TRBD1. With 5 bases clipped from V and 2 bases from J, the junction kept 8 bases outside the gene matches. The CDR3 extends over 15 amino acids. In germline, CDR1 is MNHEY, CDR2 SMNVEV (reference sequence). CDR3 sequence (DNA): TGTGCCAGCAGTCCCCGACAGGGGCCCCCCTACGAGCAGTACTTC. Its translation is CASSPRQGPPYEQYF.

The chain links TRBV5-6 to TRBJ1-5; D remains ambiguous. V lost 0 bases and J lost 0, with 7 bases in between. Germline CDR1 and CDR2: SGHDT and YYEEEE. The CDR3 sequence is 15 residues long. The CDR3 nucleotides are TGTGCCAGCAGCTTGGGTCCCTATAGCAATCAGCCCCAGCATTTT. Translating gives CASSLGPYSNQPQHF. The whole variable domain, filled in from reference TRBV5-6 and TRBJ1-5, reads DAGVTQSPTHLIKTRGQQVTLRCSPKSGHDTVSWYQQALGQGPQFIFQYYEEEERQRGNFPDRFSGHQFPNYSSELNVNALLLGDSALYLCASSLGPYSNQPQHFGDGTRLSIL.

The chain uses TRBV6-4 and TRBJ1-6; D uncertain. CDR1 and CDR2 (germline): MRHNA, SNTAGT. The CDR3 has 15 amino acids. Trimming removed 8 bases from V and 4 bases from J, with 15 bases in between. CDR3 amino acids: CASFFRKTYNSPLHF. The CDR3, as DNA: TGTGCCAGCTTTTTCAGAAAGACTTATAATTCACCCCTCCACTTT.

This clone was recorded a few times. The chain carries TRBV7-9 and TRBJ1-1; a possible D gene is TRBD1 (5 bases). V was trimmed by 6 bases and J by 0 bases, leaving 14 bases between them. CDR1 is SEHNR, CDR2 FQNEAQ, per germline (reference sequence). The CDR3 contains 15 residues. This CDR3 is CASSSRTDMNTEAFF. CDR3 nucleotide sequence: TGTGCCAGCAGTTCCCGGACGGACATGAACACTGAAGCTTTCTTT.

Of note for this clone: One end of the junction does not line up with germline, which may come from a read error. V and J are TRBV7-9 and TRBJ2-7, with D perhaps matching TRBD1 (6 bases). Germline lookup yields CDR1 SEHNR and CDR2 FQNEAQ (reference sequence). This CDR3 is 14 amino acids long. CDR3 DNA: TGTTCCAGCGGTTTACAGGGCTTAACCTACGAGCAGTACTTC. Translation gives CSSGLQGLTYEQYF.

The chain links TRBV7-9 to TRBJ1-1; 7 positions match TRBD1. Germline V lookup: CDR1 SEHNR, CDR2 FQNEAQ (reference sequence). This CDR3 has 17 amino acids. The V and J ends lost 1 base and 0 bases, in that order; junction bases with no gene match: 8. This CDR3 is CASSLGVGTAMNTEAFF. DNA of the CDR3: TGTGCCAGCAGCTTAGGTGTCGGGACAGCCATGAACACTGAAGCTTTCTTT.

The chain combines TRBV9 with TRBJ2-5, with 10 bases aligning to TRBD2. The ends lost 0 bases at V and 4 bases at J; junction bases unmatched: 6. The CDR3 loop spans 16 amino acids. CDR1 is SGDLS, CDR2 YYNGEE, per germline. The CDR3 DNA sequence: TGTGCCAGCAGCGTAGACGAGCGGGGGGGCGGAGAGACCCAGTACTTC. The encoded protein is CASSVDERGGGETQYF.

This clone was seen more than once but under ten times. The chain has TRBV27 and TRBJ2-3, with 11 bases identical to TRBD2. The trim removed 5 bases at V and 5 bases at J, leaving 3 bases unmatched. This CDR3 comprises 14 residues. Germline CDR1 is MNHEY and CDR2 is SMNVEV (reference sequence). The CDR3 here is CASSLAGGRDTQYF. Written as DNA, the CDR3 is TGTGCCAGCAGTCTAGCGGGGGGACGAGATACGCAGTATTTT.

V is TRBV7-2 and J is TRBJ2-7; 8 bases align to TRBD1. The CDR3 consists of 15 residues. The V gene end was trimmed by 2 bases and the J gene end by 0 bases; junction bases not matched to a gene: 3. Germline loops: CDR1 SGHTA, CDR2 FQGNSA. The CDR3 DNA reads TGTGCCAGCAGCTTACAGGGACAGGTCTCCTACGAGCAGTACTTC. Translating gives CASSLQGQVSYEQYF.